The clone carrying this TCR beta chain was seen repeatedly, ten times or more. The length of the CDR3 is 15 residues. V lost 6 bases and J lost 1, with 10 bases in between. TCRdb re-analysed the 5' RACE reads in MiXCR, keeping a single row per CDR3 protein. The sample carries about 23,000 distinct CDR3 sequences, 4% to 5% recorded once. This entry comes from a study of spatial heterogeneity in lung cancer. Overall study context: A consistent excess of beta-chain over alpha-chain sequences was detected.

Time point of the sample: sample taken at primary tumor resection. Sequencing covered unsorted whole RNA taken from tumor, nontumor lung or frozen PBMC. The origin of this receptor is a male donor with early-stage non-small cell lung cancer. The material sequenced was PBMCs, taken at surgery. The chain carries TRBV12-3 or TRBV12-4 and TRBJ2-6; no firm D call. This CDR3 reads CASSSQRSGANVLTF. The CDR3 DNA is TGTGCCAGCAGCAGCCAGAGGTCTGGGGCCAACGTCCTGACTTTC.